These 30 T cell receptor beta chains were all obtained from the same sample, sequenced in a study of breast tumors, draining lymph nodes, adjacent tissues. TCRdb re-derived calls from the multiplex PCR reads in MiXCR, one entry per CDR3 protein. The table has 60,000 to 75,000 distinct CDR3 sequences, 57% seen once. The sequencing input was breast tumor tissue. These receptors originate from a female donor with breast cancer. Some clones in this sample may be carry-over from other donors' samples.

V is TRBV10-2 and J is TRBJ2-1, with 10 bases aligning to TRBD1. This CDR3 is built from 16 residues. After removal of 0 bases from V and 3 bases from J, the junction contained 2 bases not matched to a gene. Looked up from germline, CDR1 is WSHSY and CDR2 is SAAADI. The CDR3 sequence is CASSESRTGGYNEQFF. In DNA form, the CDR3 reads TGCGCCAGCAGTGAGTCCAGGACAGGGGGCTACAATGAGCAGTTCTTC.

The rearrangement links TRBV15 to TRBJ2-7; TRBD1 might be the D (5 bases). Trimming left V 0 bases short and J 2 bases short, with 11 bases between. The CDR3 consists of 15 residues. CDR1 is LNHNV and CDR2 is YYDKDF in the germline V gene (reference sequence). The CDR3 DNA is TGTGCCACCAGCAGAGATCCAGCAGGGCCCTACGAGCAGTACGTC. It yields the protein CATSRDPAGPYEQYV.

V and J are TRBV7-8 and TRBJ2-4; D assignment may be TRBD1 or TRBD2 (5 bases each). The germline V and J ends were trimmed by 3 bases and 6 bases, with 18 bases remaining between them. CDR1 SGHVS and CDR2 FQNEAQ come from the germline V gene. The CDR3 spans 16 residues. The CDR3 nucleotides are TGTGCCAGCAGCTTGAGGGGCAGGTCTAGGGGAAACATTCAGTACTTC. This sequence encodes CASSLRGRSRGNIQYF.

The DNA for the CDR3 is TGTGCCAGCAGTGACAGGGGGCGCCCGGTTACCGGGGAGCTGTTTTTT. Translating gives CASSDRGRPVTGELFF. This chain uses TRBV25-1 with TRBJ2-2; 8 nucleotides line up with TRBD1. Germline trimming cut 3 bases from V and 5 bases from J; bases unmatched to any gene: 8. CDR1 and CDR2 from the germline V gene are MGHDK and SYGVNS. The CDR3 sequence is 16 residues long.

The V gene is TRBV11-2, the J gene TRBJ1-2; TRBD1 matches at 10 bases. The CDR3 extends over 15 amino acids. The trim removed 5 bases at V and 7 bases at J, leaving 10 bases unmatched. Per germline, CDR1 SGHAT and CDR2 FQNNGV. The CDR3 loop is CASSPWGQGLGGYTF. The CDR3 coding sequence is TGTGCCAGCAGCCCATGGGGACAGGGGCTAGGTGGCTACACCTTC.

This clonotype has at least ten counts. The chain combines TRBV2 with TRBJ1-3; 8 nucleotides agree with TRBD1. The CDR3 is made up of 15 amino acids. Trimming at V came to 4 bases and at J to 2 bases, leaving 4 bases not matched to a gene. Germline V CDR1 and CDR2: SNHLY, FYNNEI. The CDR3 spells CASSAPGGPGNTIYF. For the CDR3, the DNA is TGTGCCAGCAGTGCCCCAGGGGGCCCTGGAAACACCATATATTTT.

The chain uses TRBV2 and TRBJ2-1; 11 positions match TRBD1. Germline V CDR1 and CDR2: SNHLY, FYNNEI. Trimming took 6 bases from V and 6 from J; bases not matched to a gene: 7. The CDR3 covers 15 residues. Written as DNA, the CDR3 is TGTGCCAGCAGCCTAGCCGGGACAGGGGGCAATGAGCAGTTCTTC. Translated, it gives CASSLAGTGGNEQFF. Filled out from reference TRBV2 and TRBJ2-1, the complete variable domain reads EPEVTQTPSHQVTQMGQEVILRCVPISNHLYFYWYRQILGQKVEFLVSFYNNEISEKSEIFDDQFSVERPDGSNFTLKIRSTKLEDSAMYFCASSLAGTGGNEQFFGPGTRLTVL.

The table lists this clonotype with a few counts. The gene calls are TRBV7-2 and TRBJ1-4; 7 bases map to TRBD1. V trimming: 4 bases; J trimming: 9 bases; junction bases outside the gene matches: 8. The CDR3 has 14 amino acids. Germline CDR1 reads SGHTA; CDR2 reads FQGNSA. The chain's CDR3 is CASSSDREGKKLFF. The CDR3 nucleotides are TGTGCCAGCAGCTCCGACAGGGAGGGGAAAAAACTGTTTTTT.

This clonotype was seen only once. J is TRBJ2-5 and V is TRBV5-1, with 8 nucleotides matching TRBD2. CDR1 and CDR2 from the germline V gene are SGHRS and YFSETQ. This CDR3 spans 16 amino acids. The ends lost 0 bases at V and 1 base at J; junction bases unmatched: 5. The CDR3 loop is CASSLGSGGAQETQYF. CDR3 bases: TGCGCCAGCAGCTTGGGCAGCGGGGGTGCCCAAGAGACCCAGTACTTC.

This clonotype was counted many times. This rearrangement joins TRBV5-8 to TRBJ2-1; tentative D call: TRBD1 (6 bases). CDR1 and CDR2 (germline): SGHTS, YDEGEE. This CDR3 has 13 amino acids. The ends were cut back, 0 bases at V and 6 bases at J, with 7 bases in the middle. CDR3 coding DNA: TGTGCCAGCAGCTTGGACAGGGTCAATGAGCAGTTCTTC. Its translation: CASSLDRVNEQFF.

This clonotype turned up a few times. This may come from a read error, since a much larger clone is one base off. The chain recombines TRBV5-6 with TRBJ2-7; weak D call: TRBD2 (5 bases). The CDR3 runs to 12 residues. Trimming took off 3 bases at V and 6 bases at J, with 10 bases between the two ends. Looked up from germline, CDR1 is SGHDT and CDR2 is YYEEEE. CDR3 bases: TGTGCCAGCAGCTCTCGGCGGGCCGAGCAGTACTTC. It is translated as CASSSRRAEQYF.

This sequence joins TRBV20-1 and TRBJ2-2, with 10 bases that match TRBD2. Trimming at V came to 3 bases and at J to 4 bases, leaving 5 bases not matched to a gene. The CDR3 spans 15 residues. Germline CDR1 DFQATT, CDR2 SNEGSKA (reference sequence). The CDR3, as DNA: TGCAGTGCTAGCAGCGGGAGGGCCATCACCGGGGAGCTGTTTTTT. Translated: CSASSGRAITGELFF.

Worth noting for this clonotype: This may stem from a read error, because a much larger clone lies one nucleotide away. The chain has TRBV3-1 and TRBJ1-6; no clear D. Germline-derived CDR1 and CDR2 are LGHDT and YNNKEL (reference sequence). The ends were cut back, 4 bases at V and 7 bases at J, with 11 bases in the middle. This CDR3 spans 14 amino acids. DNA of the CDR3: TGTGCCAGCAGCCCGGAGACGACGAATTCACCCCTCCACTTT. Amino acid sequence: CASSPETTNSPLHF.

V is TRBV29-1 and J is TRBJ1-2; no clear D. The CDR3 sequence is 12 residues long. V gave up 4 bases and J gave up 2 bases, with 8 bases separating them. Looked up from germline, CDR1 is SQVTM and CDR2 is ANQGSEA. The CDR3 loop is CSVADQNYGYTF. The CDR3 bases are TGCAGCGTTGCAGACCAGAACTATGGCTACACCTTC.

This clonotype has at least ten counts. A single base separates this from a much larger clone, so it may be a read error. The CDR3 does not close with the conserved phenylalanine or tryptophan, likely indicating a read error. The chain is built from TRBV7-6 and TRBJ1-6; D is perhaps TRBD1 (5 bases). The length of the CDR3 is 15 residues. Trimming took off 3 bases at V and 7 bases at J, with 13 bases between the two ends. CDR1 and CDR2 from the germline V gene are SGHVS and FNYEAQ. The CDR3 bases are TGTGCCAGCAGCTTTCGTTCAGGGATGAATTCACCCCTCCACCTT. This codes for CASSFRSGMNSPLHL.

V is TRBV25-1 and J is TRBJ1-5; D might be TRBD1 (5 bases). Germline V gives CDR1 MGHDK, CDR2 SYGVNS. There are 12 residues in the CDR3. The ends were cut back, 6 bases at V and 5 bases at J, with 8 bases in the middle. CDR3 region: CASRGGDQPQHF. The CDR3 nucleotides read TGTGCCAGCAGGGGGGGGGATCAGCCCCAGCATTTT.

This clonotype was counted only a few times. This chain uses TRBV28 with TRBJ2-1, with unresolved D. The CDR3 spans 13 residues. The V end was cut by 2 bases, the J end by 6 bases, with 8 bases between. The V gene's germline CDR1 is MDHEN and CDR2 SYDVKM. This CDR3 reads CASSLGPFNEQFF. CDR3 sequence (DNA): TGTGCCAGCAGTTTAGGCCCTTTCAATGAGCAGTTCTTC.

This clonotype has just a few counts. The CDR3 is CASRRDRGDEQYF. The CDR3 DNA follows: TGTGCCAGCAGGCGGGACAGAGGCGATGAGCAGTATTTT. This sequence joins TRBV2 and TRBJ2-3; weak D call: TRBD1 (7 bases). Germline-derived CDR1 and CDR2 are SNHLY and FYNNEI. The CDR3 runs 13 residues. Between the trimmed V and J ends, which lost 6 bases and 11 bases, there was a span of 18 bases. The entire variable domain, with the rest obtained from reference TRBV2 and TRBJ2-3, is as follows: EPEVTQTPSHQVTQMGQEVILRCVPISNHLYFYWYRQILGQKVEFLVSFYNNEISEKSEIFDDQFSVERPDGSNFTLKIRSTKLEDSAMYFCASRRDRGDEQYFGPGTRLTVL.

J is TRBJ1-6 and V is TRBV6-6; D not certain. Germline V gene sequence: CDR1 MNHNY, CDR2 SVGAGI (reference sequence). The CDR3 consists of 10 residues. V was pared by 11 bases and J by 1 base, with 0 bases between. This chain's CDR3 is CASYNSPLHF. The DNA of the CDR3 is TGTGCCTCCTATAATTCACCCCTCCACTTT.

The chain carries TRBV24-1 and TRBJ2-3; 8 bases line up with TRBD2. The CDR3 spans 13 residues. CDR1 and CDR2 (germline): KGHDR, SFDVKD. V was pared by 9 bases and J by 2 bases, with 3 bases of the junction left unmatched. The CDR3 loop reads CATAGGPTDTQYF. Written as DNA, the CDR3 is TGTGCCACCGCGGGGGGACCCACAGATACGCAGTATTTT.

CDR3 sequence (DNA): TGTGCCAGCAGTCACCGGGGACAGTCAATAATGGATACGCAGTATTTT. Translation: CASSHRGQSIMDTQYF. The rearrangement uses TRBV6-2 or TRBV6-3 and TRBJ2-3, with 7 bases identical to TRBD1. Germline V gives CDR1 MNHEY, CDR2 SVGEGT. V trimming: 5 bases; J trimming: 6 bases; junction bases outside the gene matches: 14. The CDR3 extends over 16 amino acids.

This clonotype was observed at least ten times. The chain uses TRBV12-3 or TRBV12-4 and TRBJ2-5; 7 positions agree with TRBD1. CDR3 size: 15 residues. With V trimmed by 6 bases and J by 4 bases, 11 bases remained unmatched. CDR3 bases: TGTGCCAGCAGAACTGGACAGGCAAGAGGAGAGACCCAGTACTTC. Amino acids: CASRTGQARGETQYF.

About this clonotype: Germline and junction disagree at one end, which may indicate a read error. The genes are TRBV10-2 and TRBJ2-7, with 11 bases matching TRBD1. This CDR3 has 15 amino acids. Looked up from germline, CDR1 is WSHSY and CDR2 is SAAADI. The CDR3 region is CASSESRTGGHEQDF. The CDR3 DNA sequence: TGCGCCAGCAGTGAGTCCAGGACAGGGGGCCACGAGCAAGACTTC.

As to this clonotype: This CDR3 is missing its conserved last phenylalanine or tryptophan, likely due to a read error. The gene calls are TRBV20-1 and TRBJ2-7; D ambiguous. The germline V gene has CDR1 DFQATT and CDR2 SNEGSKA (reference sequence). This CDR3 has 10 amino acids. The CDR3 spells CSPANYGQYS. The CDR3 nucleotides are TGCAGCCCTGCGAACTACGGGCAGTACTCC.

This clonotype has at least ten counts. This chain uses TRBV11-1 with TRBJ1-2; D ambiguous. Deletions cut 0 bases from V and 8 bases from J, with 13 bases between. This CDR3 is built from 14 residues. CDR1 is SGHAT and CDR2 is FQDESV in the germline V gene (reference sequence). The CDR3 loop is CASSLASGYWGYTF. In nucleotides, the CDR3 is TGTGCCAGCAGCTTAGCGTCGGGCTACTGGGGCTACACCTTC.

In its sample, this clonotype was seen a few times. The rearrangement links TRBV4-2 to TRBJ1-1; possible D gene TRBD1, 6 bases. The CDR3 has 15 residues. Germline CDR1 is LGHNA and CDR2 is YNFKEQ. V lost 1 base and J lost 5, with 14 bases in between. CDR3: CASSQADRPGTEAFF. CDR3 sequence (DNA): TGTGCCAGCAGCCAAGCCGACAGGCCTGGGACTGAAGCTTTCTTT.

This clonotype occurred a few times. Sequence at one end of the junction differs from germline and may be a read error. V is TRBV7-9 and J is TRBJ2-5; 14 positions match TRBD2. Germline values: CDR1 SEHNR, CDR2 FQNEAQ (reference sequence). CDR3 size: 17 residues. The chain's CDR3 is CASSQGTSGGGRETQYF. CDR3 nucleotide sequence: TGCGCCAGCAGCCAGGGGACTAGCGGGGGAGGCAGGGAGACCCAGTACTTC.

Notes on this clonotype: At one boundary the junction diverges from the germline segment, which might be a read error. V usage is TRBV7-9 and J usage is TRBJ2-7; possible D gene TRBD1, 5 bases. Looked up from germline, CDR1 is SEHNR and CDR2 is FQNEAQ (reference sequence). The CDR3 is 14 residues long. The CDR3 loop reads CASTHLGRHYEQYF. CDR3 nucleotide sequence: TGTGCTAGCACTCACCTGGGGCGGCACTACGAGCAGTACTTC.

The table lists this clonotype with many counts. The rearrangement uses TRBV6-5 and TRBJ1-1; TRBD1 matches at 8 bases. There are 14 residues in the CDR3. V lost 6 bases, J lost 0 bases, and 3 bases stayed unmatched. Germline assignment: CDR1 MNHEY and CDR2 SVGAGI. For the CDR3, the DNA is TGTGCCAGCAGGACAGGGGCTTTGAACACTGAAGCTTTCTTT. Its protein product is CASRTGALNTEAFF.

This clonotype was counted a few times. V is TRBV11-2 and J is TRBJ1-5; D call uncertain. CDR1 and CDR2 (germline): SGHAT, FQNNGV. The length of the CDR3 is 12 residues. V was shortened by 3 bases and J by 11 bases, with 11 bases between the two germline ends. CDR3 DNA sequence: TGTGCCAGCAGCTTGGGGAAAGAGACCCAGCATTTT. It yields the protein CASSLGKETQHF.